This T cell receptor beta chain was documented in a study of tissue T cells after allogeneic stem cell transplantation (dated by TCRdb to the early 2020s). For the study in its entirety: If a tissue had multiple samples, a pathologist reviewed H&E sections so that samples with histologically apparent lymphocytes got priority for sequencing. TCR beta repertoires were profiled across many tissues obtained from research autopsies of patients with and without GVHD, as well as in mouse models of GVHD. The human arm was a prospective observational study without blinding or randomization. Broad study findings and their caveats: Which tissue TCRs were alloreactive or antigen-specific was not determined in the study, and some clones might have been persisting host cells. The patient cohort was small and varied clinically, and sampling depth was recognized as a limitation. Within patients, how anatomically similar the tissues were was a key factor in shaping TCR repertoire composition, regardless of disease or transplant status. Blood and spleen T cells captured only a limited portion of the TCR repertoire detected in tissues, in both patients and mice. No blood samples were available for the non-GVHD comparator patients. Only a few T cell clones appeared in more than one patient, yet motif-based clustering showed tissue-specific repertoire signatures that were shared between patients.

The library was generated by the immunoSEQ multiplex PCR assay. TCRbeta CDR3 sequencing was done by Adaptive Biotechnologies at survey depth, reporting CDR3 sequences, V/J genes, productive frequency and template counts. Amplification of TCR beta CDR3 regions started from genomic DNA instead of RNA. On the study's bioinformatics: Jensen-Shannon divergence was used to quantify pairwise repertoire overlap between tissues, with a value of 1 meaning complete divergence and a value of 0 meaning identical repertoires. Tissues were grouped by single-linkage agglomerative hierarchical clustering of pairwise JSD values, and the clustering results were shown as dendrograms. All patient samples were analyzed with GLIPH2 using simulation_depth 1000, kmer_min_depth 3 and cdr3_length_cutoff 8, and only groups containing more than two unique CDR3s were kept. A standardized tissue-overlap score was generated by extrapolating Jaccard GLIPH-group overlap across patients to a standard repertoire size of 1000 clones. To look at how diversity was associated with clinical or experimental variables, linear mixed-effect models were used, with tissue treated as a fixed effect and individual treated as a random effect. This is the immuneACCESS table as TCRdb keeps it, with only in-frame sequences that have V and J called. A part of the clones is gone; compared with another copy, unresolved V genes explain less than half, and the rest is unexplained. V, J and clone size derive from that table, while D and trimming were established from the DNA sequence. In this sample the table shows around 6,300 clones, around 70% of which occur a single time. The biggest ten clones account for roughly 7% of the sample.

Including cysteine and phenylalanine, the CDR3 has 16 amino acids. The time point tag for this specimen amounts to: human tissue collected at research (rapid) autopsy. Three non-HCT comparator patients who had other cancers, at least five GI tract samples, and no known GI disease at death were chosen retrospectively. After a median post-mortem interval of about nine hours, the autopsy tissues collected included GI sites spanning esophagus to rectum, along with liver, skin and lymphoid organs including spleen. Each autopsy specimen was bisected, with one portion flash-frozen in liquid nitrogen and the remainder formalin-fixed, and the outer muscle layers of GI specimens were removed. Genomic DNA was extracted from frozen tissues using the Mag-Bind Blood & Tissue DNA HDQ 96 Kit on a Chemagic 360 or the DNeasy Blood & Tissue Kit. Because of concern about red blood cell contamination, extracted DNA underwent additional purification with the Genomic DNA Clean & Concentrator-25 kit.

A word on this clone: The clone's antigen remains unknown. It is unclear where the CDR3 begins or ends on the DNA, so no DNA is shown, and the CDR3 is as TCRdb lists it.

The V and J genes are TRBV21-1 and TRBJ2-7; TRBD2 is the table's D call and was not checked against the DNA. TRBV21-1 is labeled a pseudogene. The sequencing here drew on tissue from the rectum, taken at autopsy. The receptor comes from a woman aged 18-49 years with breast cancer. This receptor has the CDR3 CASSGPDADYSCEQYF.